This T cell receptor beta chain was identified during a study of glioma-infiltrating T cells after dendritic cell vaccination. Study summary: Dendritic cells derived from monocytes and pulsed with autologous tumor lysate formed the vaccine. Study observations and caveats: Survival was not directly related to TCR clonality in these patients.

Input was around 2.1 ug genomic DNA, or all available if less. Primers: 60 V beta forward and 13 J beta reverse. Method: immunoSEQ multiplex PCR; TCRdb's copy keeps in-frame clones and lacks some. This table holds some 99,000 clones, 80% found once. The time point here: after dendritic cell vaccination, including at tumor progression/relapse. This CDR3 has 15 residues. Germline V gene lookup returns CDR1 MNHEY and CDR2 SMNVEV (reference sequence). The V segment lost 7 bases and the J segment 2 bases; nucleotides outside the gene matches: 5. As regards this clone: What it binds is not known.

Sequenced here: blood, sampled after dendritic cell vaccination. This chain joins TRBV27 and TRBJ2-6, with TRBD2 matching 7 bases. The receptor's source is a human donor with glioblastoma. For the CDR3, the DNA is TGTGCCAGCAAGGCGGGGACTACTGGGGCCAACGTCCTGACTTTC. Translation gives CASKAGTTGANVLTF. The variable domain in full, completed from reference TRBV27 and TRBJ2-6, reads EAQVTQNPRYLITVTGKKLTVTCSQNMNHEYMSWYRQDPGLGLRQIYYSMNVEVTDKGDVPEGYKVSRKEKRNFPLILESPSPNQTSLYFCASKAGTTGANVLTFGAGSRLTVL.